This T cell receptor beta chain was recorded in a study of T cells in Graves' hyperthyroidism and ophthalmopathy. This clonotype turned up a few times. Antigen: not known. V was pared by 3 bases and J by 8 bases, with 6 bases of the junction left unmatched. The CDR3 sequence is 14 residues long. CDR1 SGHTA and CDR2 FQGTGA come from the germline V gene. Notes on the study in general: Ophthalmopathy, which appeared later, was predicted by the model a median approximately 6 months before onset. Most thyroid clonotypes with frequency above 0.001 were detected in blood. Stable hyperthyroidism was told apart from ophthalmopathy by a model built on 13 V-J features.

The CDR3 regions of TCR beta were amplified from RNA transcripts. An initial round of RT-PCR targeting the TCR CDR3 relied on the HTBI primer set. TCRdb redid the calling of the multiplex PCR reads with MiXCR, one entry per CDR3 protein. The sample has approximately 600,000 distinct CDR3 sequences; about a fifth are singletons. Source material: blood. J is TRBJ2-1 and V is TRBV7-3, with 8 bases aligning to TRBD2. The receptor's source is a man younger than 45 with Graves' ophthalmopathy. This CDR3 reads CASSFSSGSDEQFF. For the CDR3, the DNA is TGTGCCAGCAGCTTTTCCAGCGGGAGCGATGAGCAGTTCTTC.